This is a list of T cell receptor beta chains from one sample in a study of shared clonotypes between healthy human individuals. Sequenced by immunoSEQ multiplex PCR; TCRdb stores in-frame clones only, minus some. The table lists some 2.1 million clones, around 93% of them singletons. Sequenced input: naive CD8+ T cells from PBMCs. The receptor set was obtained from a man younger than 30 in good health. Some clones in this sample may be carry-over from other donors' samples. Each CDR3 is given with its conserved first and last residue. D genes are given only for firm matches. Clone size is shown for a subset of rows, as once, few, many or a class of expanded clone.

>TRBD2|TRBV27|TRBJ2-7|-
CASSLSGSGVYEQYF
TGTGCCAGCAGTTTATCGGGTAGCGGGGTTTACGAGCAGTACTTC
>-|TRBV4-3|TRBJ2-7|-
CASSQATTNPYEQYF
TGCGCCAGCAGCCAGGCAACCACCAACCCCTACGAGCAGTACTTC
>TRBD2|TRBV5-1|TRBJ2-7|-
CASRPPSGSRYEQYF
TGCGCCAGCAGACCGCCTAGCGGGAGCCGGTACGAGCAGTACTTC
>-|TRBV19|TRBJ2-4|few
CATSPGTASYIQYF
TGTGCCACCTCGCCCGGGACGGCCTCGTACATTCAGTACTTC
>TRBD1|TRBV5-1|TRBJ1-1|-
CASSPLGQGFFTEAFF
TGCGCCAGCAGCCCGTTGGGACAGGGGTTTTTCACTGAAGCTTTCTTT
>TRBD2|TRBV28|TRBJ2-1|-
CASSSRLAGPSYNEQFF
TGTGCCAGCAGTTCCCGACTAGCGGGACCATCCTACAATGAGCAGTTCTTC
>-|TRBV7-9|TRBJ2-7|-
CASSLNMPPLEQYF
TGTGCCAGCAGCTTAAATATGCCCCCTCTGGAGCAGTACTTC
>-|TRBV5-6|TRBJ2-1|-
CASSFKRNEQFF
TGTGCCAGCAGCTTCAAACGGAATGAGCAGTTCTTC
>TRBD1|TRBV27|TRBJ2-7|-
CASSPGTGYEQYF
TGTGCCAGCAGTCCCGGGACAGGGTACGAGCAGTACTTC
>-|TRBV19|TRBJ1-4|few
CASSISGEKLFF
TGTGCCAGTAGTATCTCAGGGGAAAAACTGTTTTTT
>-|TRBV27|TRBJ2-1|-
CASSTKLPPITSEQFF
TGTGCCAGCAGTACCAAACTCCCTCCCATTACAAGTGAGCAGTTCTTC
>-|TRBV7-8|TRBJ1-3|-
CASRSSASSGNTIYF
TGTGCCAGCAGATCATCCGCGAGCTCTGGAAACACCATATATTTT
>-|TRBV4-2|TRBJ2-1|-
CASRPGAANEQFF
TGTGCCAGCAGACCAGGGGCGGCGAATGAGCAGTTCTTC
>-|TRBV6-1|TRBJ2-7|-
CASSVSRGRAEEQYF
TGTGCCAGCAGTGTTTCTCGGGGACGGGCAGAGGAGCAGTACTTC